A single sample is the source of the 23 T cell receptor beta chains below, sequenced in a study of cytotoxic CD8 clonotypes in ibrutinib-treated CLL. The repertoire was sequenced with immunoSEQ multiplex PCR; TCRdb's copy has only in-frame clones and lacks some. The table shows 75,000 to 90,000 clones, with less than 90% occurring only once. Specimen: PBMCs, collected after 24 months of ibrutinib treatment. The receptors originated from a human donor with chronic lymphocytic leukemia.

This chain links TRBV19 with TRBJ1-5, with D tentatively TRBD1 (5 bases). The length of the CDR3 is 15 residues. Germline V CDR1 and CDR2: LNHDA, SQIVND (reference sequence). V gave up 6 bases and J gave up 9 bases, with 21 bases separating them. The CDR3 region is CASRGQAQGTWPQHF. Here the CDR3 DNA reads TGTGCCAGTAGAGGGCAGGCTCAGGGTACTTGGCCCCAGCATTTT.

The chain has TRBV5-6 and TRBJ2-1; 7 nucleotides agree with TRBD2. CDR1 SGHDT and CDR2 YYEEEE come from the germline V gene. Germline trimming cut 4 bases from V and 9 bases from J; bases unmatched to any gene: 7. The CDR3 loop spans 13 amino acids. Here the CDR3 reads CASSQIGGTEQFF. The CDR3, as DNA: TGTGCCAGCAGCCAAATCGGGGGGACTGAGCAGTTCTTC.

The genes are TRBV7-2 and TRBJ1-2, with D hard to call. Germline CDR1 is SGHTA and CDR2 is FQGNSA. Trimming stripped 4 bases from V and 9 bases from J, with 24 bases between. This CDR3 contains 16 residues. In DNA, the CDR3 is TGTGCCAGCAGCTATCCGGGAGAACACCCACTCCCTCGCTACACCTTC. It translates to CASSYPGEHPLPRYTF.

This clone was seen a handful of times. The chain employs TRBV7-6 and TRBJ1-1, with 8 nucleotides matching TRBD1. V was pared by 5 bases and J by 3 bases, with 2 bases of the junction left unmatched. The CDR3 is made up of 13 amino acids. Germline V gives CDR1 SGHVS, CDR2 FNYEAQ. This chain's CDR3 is CASSLRGHTEAFF. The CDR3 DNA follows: TGTGCCAGCAGCCTCAGGGGGCACACTGAAGCTTTCTTT. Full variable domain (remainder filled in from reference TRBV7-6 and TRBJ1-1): GAGVSQSPRYKVTKRGQDVALRCDPISGHVSLYWYRQALGQGPEFLTYFNYEAQQDKSGLPNDRFSAERPEGSISTLTIQRTEQRDSAMYRCASSLRGHTEAFFGQGTRLTVV.

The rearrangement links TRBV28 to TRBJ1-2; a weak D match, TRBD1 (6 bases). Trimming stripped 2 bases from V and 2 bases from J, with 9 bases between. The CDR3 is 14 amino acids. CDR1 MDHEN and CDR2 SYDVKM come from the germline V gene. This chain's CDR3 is CASSLAGANYGYTF. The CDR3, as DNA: TGTGCCAGCAGTTTAGCAGGGGCAAACTATGGCTACACCTTC.

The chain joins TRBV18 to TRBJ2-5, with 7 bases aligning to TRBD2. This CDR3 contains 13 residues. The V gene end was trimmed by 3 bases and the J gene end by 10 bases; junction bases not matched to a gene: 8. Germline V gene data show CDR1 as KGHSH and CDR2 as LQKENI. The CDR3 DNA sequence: TGTGCCAGCTCACCTCAATGGGGAGGGGACCAGTACTTC. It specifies CASSPQWGGDQYF. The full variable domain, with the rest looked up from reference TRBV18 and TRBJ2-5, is NAGVMQNPRHLVRRRGQEARLRCSPMKGHSHVYWYRQLPEEGLKFMVYLQKENIIDESGMPKERFSAEFPKEGPSILRIQQVVRGDSAAYFCASSPQWGGDQYFGPGTRLLVL.

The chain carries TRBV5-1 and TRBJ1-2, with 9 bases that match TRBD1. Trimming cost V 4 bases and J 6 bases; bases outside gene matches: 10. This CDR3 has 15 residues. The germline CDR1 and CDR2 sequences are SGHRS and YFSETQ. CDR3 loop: CASSLRDRASDGYTF. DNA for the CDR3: TGCGCCAGCAGCCTCCGGGACAGGGCCTCGGATGGCTACACCTTC.

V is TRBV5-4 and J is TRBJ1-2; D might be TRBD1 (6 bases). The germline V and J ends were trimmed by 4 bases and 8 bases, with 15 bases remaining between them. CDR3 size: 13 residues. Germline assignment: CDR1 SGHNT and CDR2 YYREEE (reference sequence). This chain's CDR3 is CASSLGGPGGYTF. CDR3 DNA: TGTGCCAGCAGCCTAGGGGGGCCGGGAGGCTACACCTTC.

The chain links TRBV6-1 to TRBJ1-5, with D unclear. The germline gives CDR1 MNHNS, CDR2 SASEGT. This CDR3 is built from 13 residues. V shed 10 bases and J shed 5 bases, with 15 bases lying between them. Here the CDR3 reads CATTPAGDQPQHF. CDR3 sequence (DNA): TGTGCCACGACACCGGCTGGAGATCAGCCCCAGCATTTT.

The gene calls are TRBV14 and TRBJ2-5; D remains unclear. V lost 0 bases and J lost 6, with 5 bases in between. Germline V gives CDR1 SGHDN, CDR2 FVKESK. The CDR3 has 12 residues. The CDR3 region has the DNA TGTGCCAGCAGCCAAGATGGACAGACCCAGTACTTC. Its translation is CASSQDGQTQYF.

The CDR3 sequence is CASSAPLGTGPSSGNTIYF. CDR3 sequence (DNA): TGTGCCAGCAGTGCTCCATTGGGGACAGGCCCGAGCTCTGGAAACACCATATATTTT. The V gene is TRBV6-1, the J gene TRBJ1-3; 8 bases map to TRBD1. Germline lookup yields CDR1 MNHNS and CDR2 SASEGT. This CDR3 region has 19 residues. V lost 4 bases to trimming and J lost 0 bases; unmatched junction nucleotides: 14.

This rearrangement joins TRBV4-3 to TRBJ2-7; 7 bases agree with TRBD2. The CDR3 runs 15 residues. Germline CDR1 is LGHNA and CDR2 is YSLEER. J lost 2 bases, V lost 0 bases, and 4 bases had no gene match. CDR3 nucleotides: TGCGCCAGCAGCCAAGATCCACTAGCGACCTACGAGCAGTACTTC. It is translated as CASSQDPLATYEQYF.

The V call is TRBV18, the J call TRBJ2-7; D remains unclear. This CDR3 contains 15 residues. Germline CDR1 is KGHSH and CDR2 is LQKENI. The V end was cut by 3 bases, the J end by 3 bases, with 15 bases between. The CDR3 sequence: CASSPRPSMGYEQYF. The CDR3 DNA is TGTGCCAGCTCACCGCGCCCATCGATGGGCTACGAGCAGTACTTC.

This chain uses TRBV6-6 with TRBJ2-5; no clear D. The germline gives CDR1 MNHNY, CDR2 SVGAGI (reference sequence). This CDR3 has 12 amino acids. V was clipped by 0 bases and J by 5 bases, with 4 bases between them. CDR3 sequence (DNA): TGTGCCAGCAGTTACTCTTACGAGACCCAGTACTTC. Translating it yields CASSYSYETQYF.

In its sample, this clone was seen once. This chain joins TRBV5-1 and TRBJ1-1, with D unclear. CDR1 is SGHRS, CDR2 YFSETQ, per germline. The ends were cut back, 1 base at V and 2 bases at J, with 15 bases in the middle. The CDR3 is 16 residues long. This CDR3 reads CASSLSGGLKNTEAFF. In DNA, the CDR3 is TGCGCCAGCAGCTTGTCCGGCGGACTGAAAAACACTGAAGCTTTCTTT.

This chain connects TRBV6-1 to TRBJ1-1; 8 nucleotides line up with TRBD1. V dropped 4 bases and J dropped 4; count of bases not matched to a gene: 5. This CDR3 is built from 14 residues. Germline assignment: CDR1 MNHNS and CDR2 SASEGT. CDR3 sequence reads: CASSVDRGSTEAFF. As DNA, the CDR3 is TGTGCCAGCAGTGTCGACAGGGGTAGCACTGAAGCTTTCTTT.

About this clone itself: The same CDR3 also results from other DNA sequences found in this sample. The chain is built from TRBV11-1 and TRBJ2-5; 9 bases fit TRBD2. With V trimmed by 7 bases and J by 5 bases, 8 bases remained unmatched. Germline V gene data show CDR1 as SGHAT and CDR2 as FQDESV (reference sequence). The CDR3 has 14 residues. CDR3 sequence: CASKVAGVRETQYF. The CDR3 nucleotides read TGTGCCAGCAAGGTAGCGGGAGTGCGGGAGACCCAGTACTTC.

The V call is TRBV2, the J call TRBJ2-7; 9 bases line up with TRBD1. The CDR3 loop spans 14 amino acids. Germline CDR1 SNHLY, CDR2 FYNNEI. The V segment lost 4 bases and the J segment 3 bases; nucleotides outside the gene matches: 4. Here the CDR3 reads CASSGGQGYYEQYF. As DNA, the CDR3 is TGTGCCAGCAGTGGGGGACAGGGTTACTACGAGCAGTACTTC.

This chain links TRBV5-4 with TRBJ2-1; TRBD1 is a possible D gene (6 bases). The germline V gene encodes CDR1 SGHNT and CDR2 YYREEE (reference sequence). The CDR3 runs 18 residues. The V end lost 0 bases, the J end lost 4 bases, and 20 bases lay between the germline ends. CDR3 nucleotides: TGTGCCAGCAGCTTGGCCTTATTGGGGGCAGGGCGATACAATGAGCAGTTCTTC. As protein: CASSLALLGAGRYNEQFF.

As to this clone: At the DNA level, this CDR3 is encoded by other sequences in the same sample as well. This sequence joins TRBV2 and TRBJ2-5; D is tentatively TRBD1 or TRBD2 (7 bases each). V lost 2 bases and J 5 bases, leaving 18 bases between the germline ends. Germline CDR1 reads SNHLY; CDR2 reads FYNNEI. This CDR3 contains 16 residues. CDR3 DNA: TGTGCCAGCAGTGAATGGGTGGCAGGGGGGGGCGAGACCCAGTACTTC. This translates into CASSEWVAGGGETQYF. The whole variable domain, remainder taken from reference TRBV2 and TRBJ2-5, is EPEVTQTPSHQVTQMGQEVILRCVPISNHLYFYWYRQILGQKVEFLVSFYNNEISEKSEIFDDQFSVERPDGSNFTLKIRSTKLEDSAMYFCASSEWVAGGGETQYFGPGTRLLVL.

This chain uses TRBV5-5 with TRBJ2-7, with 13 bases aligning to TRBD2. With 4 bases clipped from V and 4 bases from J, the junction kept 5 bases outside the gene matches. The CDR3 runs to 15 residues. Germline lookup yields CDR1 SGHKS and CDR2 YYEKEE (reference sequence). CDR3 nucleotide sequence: TGTGCCAGCAGCCAGGGACTAGCGGGACTTTACGAGCAGTACTTC. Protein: CASSQGLAGLYEQYF.

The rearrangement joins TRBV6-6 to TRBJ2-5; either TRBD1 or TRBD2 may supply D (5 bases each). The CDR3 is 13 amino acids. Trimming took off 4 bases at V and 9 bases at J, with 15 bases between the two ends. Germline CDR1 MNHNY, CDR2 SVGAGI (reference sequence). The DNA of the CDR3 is TGTGCCAGCAGTTCCAGCCTTGGGACGGCCCAGTACTTC. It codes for CASSSSLGTAQYF.

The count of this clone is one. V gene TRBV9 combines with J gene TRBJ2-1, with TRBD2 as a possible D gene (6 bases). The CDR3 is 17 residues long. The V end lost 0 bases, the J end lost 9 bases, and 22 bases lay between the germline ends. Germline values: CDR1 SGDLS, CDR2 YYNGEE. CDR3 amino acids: CASSVAIEAGYTGEQFF. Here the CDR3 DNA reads TGTGCCAGCAGCGTAGCTATAGAGGCGGGGTATACTGGTGAGCAGTTCTTC. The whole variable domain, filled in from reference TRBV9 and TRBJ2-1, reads DSGVTQTPKHLITATGQRVTLRCSPRSGDLSVYWYQQSLDQGLQFLIQYYNGEERAKGNILERFSAQQFPDLHSELNLSSLELGDSALYFCASSVAIEAGYTGEQFFGPGTRLTVL.